Following are 26 T cell receptor beta chains from one sample sequenced in a study of shared clonotypes between healthy human individuals. The data were produced by immunoSEQ multiplex PCR, yet TCRdb's version contains in-frame clones alone and is incomplete. The sample shows some 2,100,000 clones, 95% of them seen only once. The source material was naive CD4+ T cells sorted from blood. Subset reported: CD45RA+ positively selected. All receptors come from a young man in good health.

Comments on this clone: At the DNA level, this CDR3 is encoded by other sequences in the same sample as well. The chain links TRBV30 to TRBJ1-6, with TRBD1 identical over 9 bases. This CDR3 has 13 amino acids. The J segment lost 10 bases and the V segment lost 2 bases, leaving 3 bases of the junction unmatched. Germline CDR1 and CDR2: GTSNPN and SVGIG (reference sequence). CDR3 sequence: CAWSTGGDSPLHF. CDR3 DNA: TGTGCCTGGAGTACAGGGGGCGACTCACCCCTCCACTTT.

The chain has TRBV30 and TRBJ2-3; D not certain. V was cut by 0 bases and J by 1 base, with 11 bases left in between. Germline lookup yields CDR1 GTSNPN and CDR2 SVGIG (reference sequence). The CDR3 length is 15 residues. The CDR3 reads CAWSVGSGRTDTQYF. In nucleotides, the CDR3 is TGTGCCTGGAGTGTCGGGTCAGGACGCACAGATACGCAGTATTTT.

The V and J genes are TRBV5-1 and TRBJ2-3, with 10 bases that match TRBD2. The CDR3 extends over 15 amino acids. CDR1 is SGHRS, CDR2 YFSETQ, per germline. The junction had 10 bases not matched to a gene; V was cut back by 2 bases and J by 10 bases. The CDR3 is CASSFLAGAGGAQYF. The CDR3 coding sequence is TGCGCCAGCAGCTTTCTAGCGGGGGCCGGGGGAGCGCAGTATTTT. The full variable domain, rest sourced from reference TRBV5-1 and TRBJ2-3, is KAGVTQTPRYLIKTRGQQVTLSCSPISGHRSVSWYQQTPGQGLQFLFEYFSETQRNKGNFPGRFSGRQFSNSRSEMNVSTLELGDSALYLCASSFLAGAGGAQYFGPGTRLTVL.

This clone appeared a few times. This chain uses TRBV6-5 with TRBJ1-6; possibly TRBD1 for D (5 bases). CDR1 and CDR2 from the germline V gene are MNHEY and SVGAGI. This CDR3 has 15 amino acids. The V gene lost 7 bases and the J gene lost 7 bases, with 17 bases spanning the gap. DNA of the CDR3: TGTGCCAGCACGGAGCGACAGTGGGGGAATTCACCCCTCCACTTT. Encoded protein: CASTERQWGNSPLHF.

CDR3 sequence: CASSLMTAPYEQYF. The DNA of the CDR3 is TGTGCCAGCAGTTTAATGACTGCTCCCTACGAGCAGTACTTC. The genes are TRBV27 and TRBJ2-7, with D hard to call. Germline CDR1 reads MNHEY; CDR2 reads SMNVEV (reference sequence). V was trimmed by 2 bases and J by 2 bases, leaving 10 bases between them. This CDR3 spans 14 amino acids.

This clone was seen a handful of times. The chain recombines TRBV18 with TRBJ1-1; D is ambiguous. The CDR3 loop spans 14 amino acids. The germline CDR1 and CDR2 sequences are KGHSH and LQKENI. The ends were cut back, 5 bases at V and 1 base at J, with 11 bases in the middle. The DNA of the CDR3 is TGTGCCAGCTCAGATACTGCCGGGAACACTGAAGCTTTCTTT. Translated: CASSDTAGNTEAFF. The full variable domain, completed using reference TRBV18 and TRBJ1-1, is NAGVMQNPRHLVRRRGQEARLRCSPMKGHSHVYWYRQLPEEGLKFMVYLQKENIIDESGMPKERFSAEFPKEGPSILRIQQVVRGDSAAYFCASSDTAGNTEAFFGQGTRLTVV.

V and J are TRBV27 and TRBJ2-2; TRBD1 aligns across 7 bases. The J segment lost 1 base and the V segment lost 6 bases, leaving 8 bases of the junction unmatched. CDR1 is MNHEY, CDR2 SMNVEV, per germline (reference sequence). The CDR3 has 16 amino acids. CDR3 in DNA: TGTGCCAGCAGAATAGGACAGGAGCGGAACACCGGGGAGCTGTTTTTT. As protein: CASRIGQERNTGELFF.

This clone was recorded once. At the DNA level, this CDR3 is encoded by other sequences in the same sample as well. The chain links TRBV7-9 to TRBJ2-7; D gene uncertain. The CDR3 consists of 14 residues. The V gene lost 1 base and the J gene lost 0 bases, with 7 bases spanning the gap. The germline V gene has CDR1 SEHNR and CDR2 FQNEAQ (reference sequence). This CDR3 is CASSLGDSSYEQYF. The CDR3 nucleotides are TGTGCCAGCAGCTTAGGTGATAGCTCCTACGAGCAGTACTTC.

The CDR3 loop reads CASSLRQGDDIQYF. As DNA, the CDR3 is TGTGCCAGCAGCCTTAGACAGGGAGATGACATTCAGTACTTC. This rearrangement joins TRBV4-2 to TRBJ2-4; the match to TRBD1 covers 7 bases. Looked up from germline, CDR1 is LGHNA and CDR2 is YNFKEQ. After removal of 4 bases from V and 8 bases from J, the junction contained 8 bases not matched to a gene. The CDR3 is made up of 14 amino acids.

A remark on this clone: The sample holds other DNA sequences that translate to the same CDR3. The CDR3 sequence: CAWSLGGQPQHF. DNA of the CDR3: TGTGCCTGGAGTCTCGGGGGTCAGCCCCAGCATTTT. The rearrangement joins TRBV30 to TRBJ1-5, with D possibly matching TRBD1 (5 bases). This CDR3 comprises 12 residues. CDR1 is GTSNPN and CDR2 is SVGIG in the germline V gene (reference sequence). V was cut by 2 bases and J by 6 bases, with 8 bases left in between.

As regards this clone: One junction end does not reproduce the germline sequence, and a read error may be involved. The chain joins TRBV7-7 to TRBJ2-5, with D possibly matching TRBD2 (6 bases). This CDR3 comprises 14 residues. In germline, CDR1 is SSHAT, CDR2 FNYEAQ (reference sequence). The CDR3 DNA follows: TGTGCTAGCAGCTTGACGGGAGCAAAAGAGACCCAGTACTTC. Protein sequence: CASSLTGAKETQYF. Filled out from reference TRBV7-7 and TRBJ2-5, the complete variable domain reads GAGVSQSPRYKVTKRGQDVTLRCDPISSHATLYWYQQALGQGPEFLTYFNYEAQPDKSGLPSDRFSAERPEGSISTLTIQRTEQRDSAMYRCASSLTGAKETQYFGPGTRLLVL.

In this sample, this clone turned up a few times. The chain is built from TRBV30 and TRBJ1-1; D might be TRBD1 (5 bases). Trimming removed 7 bases from V and 5 bases from J, with 14 bases in between. Germline V gives CDR1 GTSNPN, CDR2 SVGIG (reference sequence). CDR3 length equals 12 residues. CDR3 in DNA: TGTGCCTTCCTACAAGGGACGACTGAAGCTTTCTTT. This gives the protein CAFLQGTTEAFF.

The chain employs TRBV19 and TRBJ1-2; no definite D call. The V and J ends lost 0 bases and 4 bases respectively, with 6 bases between them. The CDR3 has 13 amino acids. Germline lookup yields CDR1 LNHDA and CDR2 SQIVND (reference sequence). The CDR3 region is CASSIDLRYGYTF. The CDR3 nucleotides are TGTGCCAGTAGTATAGACCTCCGCTATGGCTACACCTTC.

V and J are TRBV30 and TRBJ2-2; 10 positions match TRBD2. This CDR3 region has 15 residues. The V and J ends lost 1 base and 4 bases, in that order; junction bases with no gene match: 3. Germline CDR1 is GTSNPN and CDR2 is SVGIG (reference sequence). The CDR3 protein is CAWSEKRGGTGELFF. The CDR3, as DNA: TGTGCCTGGAGTGAAAAGCGGGGGGGCACCGGGGAGCTGTTTTTT.

This clone was picked up one time. The J gene is TRBJ2-1, the V gene TRBV19; D not certain. The CDR3 length is 14 residues. Trimming removed 5 bases from V and 6 bases from J, with 14 bases in between. Germline CDR1 is LNHDA and CDR2 is SQIVND (reference sequence). For the CDR3, the DNA is TGTGCCAGTAGTTTCTCCACAAGTCCCAATGAGCAGTTCTTC. Translated: CASSFSTSPNEQFF.

The chain is built from TRBV19 and TRBJ2-5; D is unresolved. The CDR3 loop spans 12 amino acids. V lost 5 bases and J 5 bases, leaving 9 bases between the germline ends. Germline assignment: CDR1 LNHDA and CDR2 SQIVND (reference sequence). Here the CDR3 DNA reads TGTGCCAGTAGTCCCCGTGGGGAGACCCAGTACTTC. Protein product: CASSPRGETQYF.

The chain joins TRBV6-1 to TRBJ2-7; 7 positions match TRBD1. Germline V gene sequence: CDR1 MNHNS, CDR2 SASEGT. V shed 7 bases and J 2 bases; nucleotides not matched to a gene: 2. The CDR3 consists of 12 residues. For the CDR3, the DNA is TGTGCCAGCAAAGGGACAGCCTACGAGCAGTACTTC. It codes for CASKGTAYEQYF.

The CDR3 sequence is CAGKMNTEAFF. The DNA of the CDR3 is TGTGCCGGTAAAATGAACACTGAAGCTTTCTTT. V gene TRBV2 combines with J gene TRBJ1-1; D gene unclear. This CDR3 has 11 residues. In germline, CDR1 is SNHLY, CDR2 FYNNEI. Trimming removed 11 bases at V and 0 bases at J, with 7 bases between.

This chain connects TRBV11-2 to TRBJ2-7; the match to TRBD2 covers 11 bases. Germline CDR1 and CDR2: SGHAT and FQNNGV. CDR3 length equals 17 residues. Unmatched junction bases numbered 7, after V lost 3 bases and J lost 0 bases. CDR3 in DNA: TGTGCCAGCAGCTTGCGTCTAGCGGGGGGAGGCTCCTACGAGCAGTACTTC. Amino acids: CASSLRLAGGGSYEQYF.

The gene calls are TRBV9 and TRBJ2-5; 9 bases match TRBD1. Germline CDR1 and CDR2: SGDLS and YYNGEE. CDR3 size: 15 residues. After removal of 5 bases from V and 1 base from J, the junction contained 6 bases not matched to a gene. The CDR3, as DNA: TGTGCCAGCAGTCCACAGGGGGCCATCCAAGAGACCCAGTACTTC. This codes for CASSPQGAIQETQYF.

The V and J genes are TRBV27 and TRBJ1-6, with D possibly TRBD1 on 5 matching bases. Trimming cost V 3 bases and J 5 bases, with 8 bases left between them. CDR1 is MNHEY and CDR2 is SMNVEV in the germline V gene (reference sequence). This CDR3 has 14 amino acids. CDR3 sequence: CASSLGLNNSPLHF. The CDR3 DNA is TGTGCCAGCAGTTTGGGACTGAATAATTCACCCCTCCACTTT.

V gene TRBV2 combines with J gene TRBJ2-1; 11 bases fit TRBD1. The length of the CDR3 is 16 residues. The V and J ends lost 6 bases and 3 bases, in that order; junction bases with no gene match: 7. Germline lookup yields CDR1 SNHLY and CDR2 FYNNEI. The DNA of the CDR3 is TGTGCCAGCAGGGGAGGACAGGGGGCTAACTACAATGAGCAGTTCTTC. This encodes CASRGGQGANYNEQFF.

The chain recombines TRBV5-4 with TRBJ2-7; possibly TRBD1 or TRBD2 for D (5 bases each). The CDR3 spans 13 residues. Germline assignment: CDR1 SGHNT and CDR2 YYREEE (reference sequence). Trimming removed 4 bases from V and 9 bases from J, with 17 bases in between. The CDR3 nucleotides are TGTGCCAGCAGCAAAGCCGGGACCCTGGGGCAGTACTTC. Translation gives CASSKAGTLGQYF.

Comments on this clone: Its ends do not fully match the called genes, so a read error is possible. This chain connects TRBV7-7 to TRBJ2-5, with 7 nucleotides matching TRBD2. The CDR3 totals 14 residues. Germline V lookup: CDR1 SSHAT, CDR2 FNYEAQ (reference sequence). The DNA of the CDR3 is TGTGCTAGCAGCTTTAGGCAGCGGGAAGGGACCCAGTACTTC. Translation: CASSFRQREGTQYF.

The chain combines TRBV6-6 with TRBJ1-4; D is unclear. CDR3 length: 16 residues. CDR1 is MNHNY and CDR2 is SVGAGI in the germline V gene (reference sequence). V gave up 3 bases and J gave up 3 bases, with 14 bases separating them. Here the CDR3 DNA reads TGTGCCAGCAGTTATGGCAGGCGCGGGTCTAATGAAAAACTGTTTTTT. Protein product: CASSYGRRGSNEKLFF.

J is TRBJ2-7 and V is TRBV29-1; possible D gene TRBD1, 5 bases. The germline V gene encodes CDR1 SQVTM and CDR2 ANQGSEA. V lost 7 bases and J lost 3, with 13 bases in between. This CDR3 contains 12 residues. The CDR3 reads CSALMQGYEQYF. The CDR3 coding sequence is TGCAGCGCTCTAATGCAGGGCTACGAGCAGTACTTC.